The text below deals with one TCR beta chain. This sample stems from a study of blood T cell repertoires in COVID-19. Source study methods: Cell counts per sample came from amplifying reference gene primers. The protocol was immunoSEQ multiplex PCR, while the TCRdb copy is restricted to in-frame clones and leaves out a portion. That table supplies the V and J calls and clone size; D and trimming were determined from the DNA. The sample lists 250,000 to 350,000 clones, around four fifths seen once, with around 4.1% in the top ten. This CDR3 has 16 residues. Germline loops: CDR1 SGHTA, CDR2 FQGNSA. The J segment lost 4 bases and the V segment lost 5 bases, leaving 6 bases of the junction unmatched.

The TCR was taken from a woman aged 45-59 years with active or convalescent COVID-19. Sample: peripheral blood. The chain employs TRBV7-2 and TRBJ2-1; 12 bases line up with TRBD2. In nucleotides, the CDR3 is TGTGCCAGCAGCCTCCGGACTAGCGGGGCATACAATGAGCAGTTCTTC. As protein: CASSLRTSGAYNEQFF.